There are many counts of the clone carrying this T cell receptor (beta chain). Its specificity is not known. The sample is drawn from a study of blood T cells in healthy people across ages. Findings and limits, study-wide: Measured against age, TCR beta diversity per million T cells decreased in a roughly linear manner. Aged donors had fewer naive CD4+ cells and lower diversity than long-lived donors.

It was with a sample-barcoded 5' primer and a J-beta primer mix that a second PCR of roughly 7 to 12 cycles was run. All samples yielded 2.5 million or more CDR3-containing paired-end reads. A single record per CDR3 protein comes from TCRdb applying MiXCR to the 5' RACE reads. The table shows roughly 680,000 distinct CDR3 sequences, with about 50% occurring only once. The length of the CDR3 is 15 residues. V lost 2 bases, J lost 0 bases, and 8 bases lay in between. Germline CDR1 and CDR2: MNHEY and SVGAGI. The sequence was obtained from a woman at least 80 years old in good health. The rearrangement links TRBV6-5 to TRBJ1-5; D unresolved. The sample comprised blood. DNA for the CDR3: TGTGCCAGCAGTTACAGGCTAGATAGCAATCAGCCCCAGCATTTT. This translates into CASSYRLDSNQPQHF.